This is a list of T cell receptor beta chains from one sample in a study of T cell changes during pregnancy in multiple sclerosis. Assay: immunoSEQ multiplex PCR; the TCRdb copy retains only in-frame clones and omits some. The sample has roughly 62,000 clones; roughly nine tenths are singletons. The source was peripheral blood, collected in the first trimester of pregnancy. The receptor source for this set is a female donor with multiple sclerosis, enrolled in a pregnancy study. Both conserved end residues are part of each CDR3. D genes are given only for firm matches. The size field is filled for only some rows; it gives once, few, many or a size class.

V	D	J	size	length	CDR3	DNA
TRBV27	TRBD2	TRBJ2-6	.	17	CASSLSGGSSGANVLTF	TGTGCCAGCAGTTTATCAGGCGGGAGCTCTGGGGCCAACGTCCTGACTTTC
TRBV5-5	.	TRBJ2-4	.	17	CASSFFMQGKAKNIQYF	TGTGCCAGCAGCTTTTTCATGCAGGGTAAAGCCAAAAACATTCAGTACTTC
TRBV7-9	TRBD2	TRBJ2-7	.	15	CASSPTSGRSYEQYF	TGTGCCAGCAGCCCGACTAGCGGGAGGTCTTATGAGCAGTACTTC
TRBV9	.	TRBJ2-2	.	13	CASSVGLTGELFF	TGTGCCAGCAGCGTAGGTCTGACCGGGGAGCTGTTTTTT
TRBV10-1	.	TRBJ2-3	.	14	CASSESEVGDTQYF	TGCGCCAGCAGTGAGTCGGAGGTGGGAGATACGCAGTATTTT
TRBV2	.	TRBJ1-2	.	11	CASRREYGYTF	TGTGCCAGCAGGCGCGAGTATGGCTACACCTTC
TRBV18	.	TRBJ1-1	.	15	CASSPVGGVIAEAFF	TGTGCCAGCTCACCCGTCGGCGGAGTCATTGCTGAAGCTTTCTTT
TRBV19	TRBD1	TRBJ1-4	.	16	CASSVDRGASAEKLFF	TGTGCCAGTAGTGTGGACAGGGGCGCCTCGGCTGAAAAACTGTTTTTT
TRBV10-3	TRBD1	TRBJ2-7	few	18	CAISESYVEGDRVYEQYF	TGTGCCATCAGTGAGTCGTATGTGGAAGGGGACAGAGTCTACGAGCAGTACTTC
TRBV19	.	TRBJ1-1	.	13	CASSIGRNTEAFF	TGTGCCAGTAGTATAGGTAGGAACACTGAAGCTTTCTTT
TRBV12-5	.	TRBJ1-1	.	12	CASGLGQGEAFF	TGTGCTAGTGGTTTGGGGCAGGGTGAAGCTTTCTTT
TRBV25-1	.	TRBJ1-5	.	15	CASSETGDSNQPQHF	TGTGCCAGCAGTGAAACAGGAGATAGCAATCAGCCCCAGCATTTT
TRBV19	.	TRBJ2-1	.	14	CASSSWGRDNEQFF	TGTGCCAGTAGTAGTTGGGGGCGGGACAATGAGCAGTTCTTC
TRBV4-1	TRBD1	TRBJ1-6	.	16	CASSQDVGQGGSPLHF	TGCGCCAGCAGCCAAGATGTTGGACAGGGTGGTTCACCCCTCCACTTT
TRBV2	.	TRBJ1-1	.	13	CASSENLNTEAFF	TGTGCCAGCAGTGAAAACTTGAACACTGAAGCTTTCTTT
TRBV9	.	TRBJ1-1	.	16	CASSDRVREVNTEAFF	TGTGCCAGCAGCGATAGAGTCAGGGAGGTGAACACTGAAGCTTTCTTT
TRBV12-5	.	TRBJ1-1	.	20	CASGLVREPTSLMDAREAFF	TGTGCTAGTGGTTTGGTACGGGAGCCGACCTCGTTAATGGACGCCCGCGAAGCTTTCTTT
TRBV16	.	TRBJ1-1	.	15	CASSQSLGGGTEAFF	TGTGCCAGCAGCCAATCCCTCGGGGGAGGCACTGAAGCTTTCTTT
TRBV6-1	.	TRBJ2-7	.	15	CASSEIDGSTYEQYF	TGTGCCAGCAGTGAAATTGATGGCAGTACCTACGAGCAGTACTTC
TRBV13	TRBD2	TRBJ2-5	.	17	CASSLQVLAGVEETQYF	TGTGCCAGCAGCCTCCAGGTACTAGCGGGAGTTGAAGAGACCCAGTACTTC
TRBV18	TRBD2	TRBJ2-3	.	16	CASSPPGLVGTDTQYF	TGTGCCAGCTCCCCCCCGGGACTAGTAGGAACAGATACGCAGTATTTT
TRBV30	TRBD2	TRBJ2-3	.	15	CAWSTSGGGGYTQYF	TGTGCCTGGAGTACAAGCGGGGGCGGTGGATATACGCAGTATTTT